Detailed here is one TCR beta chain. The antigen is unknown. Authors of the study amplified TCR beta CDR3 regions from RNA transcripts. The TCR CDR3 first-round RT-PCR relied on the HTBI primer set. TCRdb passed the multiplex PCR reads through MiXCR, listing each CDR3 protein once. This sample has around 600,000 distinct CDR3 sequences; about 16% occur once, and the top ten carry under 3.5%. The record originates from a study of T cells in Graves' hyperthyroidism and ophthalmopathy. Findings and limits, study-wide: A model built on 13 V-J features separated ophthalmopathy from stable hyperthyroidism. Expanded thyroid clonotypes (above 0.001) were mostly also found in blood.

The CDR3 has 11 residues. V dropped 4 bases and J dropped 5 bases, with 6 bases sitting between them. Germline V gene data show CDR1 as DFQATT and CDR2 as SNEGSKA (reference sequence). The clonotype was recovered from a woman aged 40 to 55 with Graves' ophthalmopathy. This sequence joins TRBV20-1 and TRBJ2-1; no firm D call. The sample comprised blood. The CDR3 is CSAMFDNEQFF. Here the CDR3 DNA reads TGCAGTGCTATGTTCGACAATGAGCAGTTCTTC.